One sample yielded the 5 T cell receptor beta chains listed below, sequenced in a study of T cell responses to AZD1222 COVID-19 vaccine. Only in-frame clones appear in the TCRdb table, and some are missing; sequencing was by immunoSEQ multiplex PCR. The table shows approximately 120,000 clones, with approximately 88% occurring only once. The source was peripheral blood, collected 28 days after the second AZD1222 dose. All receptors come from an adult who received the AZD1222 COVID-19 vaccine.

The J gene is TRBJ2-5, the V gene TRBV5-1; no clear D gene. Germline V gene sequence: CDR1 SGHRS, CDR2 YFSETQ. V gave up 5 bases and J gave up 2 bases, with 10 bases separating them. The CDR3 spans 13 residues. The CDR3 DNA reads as TGCGCCAGCAGGTCGGAACCACAAGAGACCCAGTACTTC. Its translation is CASRSEPQETQYF.

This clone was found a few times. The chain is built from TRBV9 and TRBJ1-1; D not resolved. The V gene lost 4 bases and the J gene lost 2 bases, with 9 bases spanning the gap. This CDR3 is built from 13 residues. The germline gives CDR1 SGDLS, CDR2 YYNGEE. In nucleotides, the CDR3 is TGTGCCAGCAGCCCCCGGAGCAACACTGAAGCTTTCTTT. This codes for CASSPRSNTEAFF.

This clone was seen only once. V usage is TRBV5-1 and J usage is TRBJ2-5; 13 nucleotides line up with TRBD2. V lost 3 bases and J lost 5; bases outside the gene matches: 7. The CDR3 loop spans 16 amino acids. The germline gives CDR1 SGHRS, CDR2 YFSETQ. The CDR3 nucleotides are TGCGCCAGCAGCTCGACCGGGACTAGCGGGATCGAGACCCAGTACTTC. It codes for CASSSTGTSGIETQYF. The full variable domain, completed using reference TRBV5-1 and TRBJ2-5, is KAGVTQTPRYLIKTRGQQVTLSCSPISGHRSVSWYQQTPGQGLQFLFEYFSETQRNKGNFPGRFSGRQFSNSRSEMNVSTLELGDSALYLCASSSTGTSGIETQYFGPGTRLLVL.

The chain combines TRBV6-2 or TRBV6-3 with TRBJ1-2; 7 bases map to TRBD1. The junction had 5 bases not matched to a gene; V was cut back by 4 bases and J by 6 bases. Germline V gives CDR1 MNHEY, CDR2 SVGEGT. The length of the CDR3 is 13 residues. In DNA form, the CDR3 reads TGTGCCAGCAGTTCTGGGACAGTAAATGGCTACACCTTC. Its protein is CASSSGTVNGYTF.

The CDR3 reads CASSLVLGGEETQYF. The CDR3 DNA follows: TGCGCCAGCAGCTTGGTGTTGGGCGGGGAGGAGACCCAGTACTTC. The chain employs TRBV5-1 and TRBJ2-5; TRBD2 might be the D (6 bases). With 0 bases removed from V and 5 bases from J, the gap between germline ends came to 14 bases. Germline V gene lookup returns CDR1 SGHRS and CDR2 YFSETQ. The CDR3 covers 15 residues.